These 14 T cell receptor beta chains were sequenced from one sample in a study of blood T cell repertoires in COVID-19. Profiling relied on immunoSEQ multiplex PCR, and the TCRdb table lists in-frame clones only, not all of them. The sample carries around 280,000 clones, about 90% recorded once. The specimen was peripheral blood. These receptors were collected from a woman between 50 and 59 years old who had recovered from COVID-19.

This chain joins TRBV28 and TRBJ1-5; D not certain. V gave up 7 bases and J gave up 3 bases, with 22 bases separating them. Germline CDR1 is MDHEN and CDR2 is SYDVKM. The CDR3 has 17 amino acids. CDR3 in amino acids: CASTLRLTYSLNQPQHF. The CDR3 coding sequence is TGTGCCAGCACCTTGAGGTTAACCTACTCCCTCAATCAGCCCCAGCATTTT.

The CDR3 coding sequence is TGTGCCAGCAGTTTAAGGGAGACTGAAGCTTTCTTT. Protein product: CASSLRETEAFF. The chain uses TRBV28 and TRBJ1-1, with unresolved D. The length of the CDR3 is 12 residues. Germline CDR1 and CDR2: MDHEN and SYDVKM. Trimming cost V 2 bases and J 5 bases, with 6 bases left between them.

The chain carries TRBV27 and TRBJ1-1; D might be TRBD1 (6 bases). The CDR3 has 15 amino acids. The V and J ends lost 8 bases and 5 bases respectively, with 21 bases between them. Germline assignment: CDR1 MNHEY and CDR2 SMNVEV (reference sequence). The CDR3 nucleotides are TGTGCCAGCTCCGTCGGGGGGCTTCGACATACTGAAGCTTTCTTT. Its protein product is CASSVGGLRHTEAFF.

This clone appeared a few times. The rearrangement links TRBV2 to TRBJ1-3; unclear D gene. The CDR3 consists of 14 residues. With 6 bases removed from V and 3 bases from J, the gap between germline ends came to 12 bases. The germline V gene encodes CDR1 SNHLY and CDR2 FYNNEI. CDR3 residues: CASRTRLYGNTIYF. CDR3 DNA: TGTGCCAGCAGGACACGACTATATGGAAACACCATATATTTT.

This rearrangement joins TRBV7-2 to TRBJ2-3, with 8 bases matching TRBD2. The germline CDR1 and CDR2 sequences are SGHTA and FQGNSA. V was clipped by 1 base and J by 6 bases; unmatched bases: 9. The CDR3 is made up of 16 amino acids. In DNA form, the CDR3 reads TGTGCCAGCAGCTTAGTCTCGGGAGGGGGGGTGGATACGCAGTATTTT. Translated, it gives CASSLVSGGGVDTQYF.

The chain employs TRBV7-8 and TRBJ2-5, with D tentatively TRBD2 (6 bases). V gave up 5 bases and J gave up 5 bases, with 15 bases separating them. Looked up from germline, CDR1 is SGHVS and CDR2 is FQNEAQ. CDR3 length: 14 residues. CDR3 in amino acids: CASSKGRAGETQYF. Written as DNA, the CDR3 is TGTGCCAGCAGCAAGGGCCGGGCGGGGGAGACCCAGTACTTC.

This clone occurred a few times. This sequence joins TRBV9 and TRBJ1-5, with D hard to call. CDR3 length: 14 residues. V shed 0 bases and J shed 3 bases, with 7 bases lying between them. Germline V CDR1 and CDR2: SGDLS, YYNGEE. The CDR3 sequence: CASSVGGDNQPQHF. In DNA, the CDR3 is TGTGCCAGCAGCGTAGGGGGAGACAATCAGCCCCAGCATTTT.

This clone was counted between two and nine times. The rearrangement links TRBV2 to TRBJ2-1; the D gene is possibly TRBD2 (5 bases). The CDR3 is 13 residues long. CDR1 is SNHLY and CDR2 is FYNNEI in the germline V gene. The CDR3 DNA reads TGTGCGAGCGGTACTGTCTCCTACAATGAGCAGTTCTTC. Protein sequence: CASGTVSYNEQFF.

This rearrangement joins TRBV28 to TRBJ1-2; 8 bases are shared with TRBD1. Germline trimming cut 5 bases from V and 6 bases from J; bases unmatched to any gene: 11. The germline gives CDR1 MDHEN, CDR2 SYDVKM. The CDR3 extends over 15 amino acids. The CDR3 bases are TGTGCCAGCAGTCCATGGGGGGACAGGAAGGATGGCTACACCTTC. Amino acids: CASSPWGDRKDGYTF.

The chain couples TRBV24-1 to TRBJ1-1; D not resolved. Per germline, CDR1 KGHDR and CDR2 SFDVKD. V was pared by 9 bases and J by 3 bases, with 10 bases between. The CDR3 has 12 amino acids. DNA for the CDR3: TGTGCCACCCAAAATCGGGACACTGAAGCTTTCTTT. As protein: CATQNRDTEAFF.

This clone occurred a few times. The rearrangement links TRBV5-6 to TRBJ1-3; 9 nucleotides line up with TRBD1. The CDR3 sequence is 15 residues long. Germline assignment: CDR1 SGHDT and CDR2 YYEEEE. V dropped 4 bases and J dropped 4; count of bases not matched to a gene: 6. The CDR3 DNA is TGTGCCAGCAGCGCGGACAGGGGAGCCGGAAACACCATATATTTT. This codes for CASSADRGAGNTIYF.

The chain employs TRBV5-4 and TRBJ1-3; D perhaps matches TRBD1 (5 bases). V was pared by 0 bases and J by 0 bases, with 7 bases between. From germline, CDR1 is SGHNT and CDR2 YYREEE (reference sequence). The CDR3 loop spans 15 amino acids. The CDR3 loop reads CASSLDRSSGNTIYF. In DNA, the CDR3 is TGTGCCAGCAGCTTGGACAGGAGCTCTGGAAACACCATATATTTT.

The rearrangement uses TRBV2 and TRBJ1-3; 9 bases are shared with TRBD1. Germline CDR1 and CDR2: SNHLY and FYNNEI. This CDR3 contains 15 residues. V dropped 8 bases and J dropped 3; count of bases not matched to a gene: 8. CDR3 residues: CASDLTGGYGNTIYF. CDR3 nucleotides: TGTGCCAGCGACCTGACAGGGGGTTATGGAAACACCATATATTTT.

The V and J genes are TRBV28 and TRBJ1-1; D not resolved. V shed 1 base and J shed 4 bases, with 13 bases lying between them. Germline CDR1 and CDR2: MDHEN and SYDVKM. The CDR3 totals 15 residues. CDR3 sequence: CASSLSWKGGTEAFF. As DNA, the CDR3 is TGTGCCAGCAGTTTATCTTGGAAGGGAGGCACTGAAGCTTTCTTT.